Reported below is one T cell receptor (beta chain). Clones were sequenced by immunoSEQ multiplex PCR, and TCRdb holds only the in-frame ones, with some missing. The sample yields 80,000 to 85,000 clones, around 91% seen once. V trimming: 2 bases; J trimming: 6 bases; junction bases outside the gene matches: 17. Germline V gene sequence: CDR1 ENHRY, CDR2 SYGVKD. This CDR3 region has 18 residues. This entry is derived from a study of technical replicates of blood from a handful of donors. This TCR was recovered from a human donor in good health. Sequenced: T cells isolated from PBMCs. J is TRBJ1-1 and V is TRBV10-3; TRBD1 agrees at 8 bases. The CDR3 sequence is CAISEGKGQGLSKPEAFF. CDR3 nucleotides: TGTGCCATCAGTGAGGGGAAAGGACAGGGACTAAGTAAACCTGAAGCTTTCTTT.